A few counts support the clone carrying this T cell receptor beta chain. This sample stems from a study of cytotoxic CD8 clonotypes in ibrutinib-treated CLL. Libraries were prepared by immunoSEQ multiplex PCR; TCRdb keeps only in-frame clonotypes and omits some of them. The table shows around 41,000 clones, with 70% occurring only once. This clonotype was sampled from a human donor with chronic lymphocytic leukemia. The sequenced sample was PBMCs, obtained at disease progression, from a patient treated with ibrutinib.

The CDR3 loop is CASRGRVQETQYF. CDR3 DNA: TGTGCCAGCAGAGGCCGAGTCCAAGAGACCCAGTACTTC. The chain links TRBV2 to TRBJ2-5; D is unclear. The CDR3 contains 13 residues. Germline V gene sequence: CDR1 SNHLY, CDR2 FYNNEI. V lost 6 bases and J 1 base, leaving 9 bases between the germline ends.